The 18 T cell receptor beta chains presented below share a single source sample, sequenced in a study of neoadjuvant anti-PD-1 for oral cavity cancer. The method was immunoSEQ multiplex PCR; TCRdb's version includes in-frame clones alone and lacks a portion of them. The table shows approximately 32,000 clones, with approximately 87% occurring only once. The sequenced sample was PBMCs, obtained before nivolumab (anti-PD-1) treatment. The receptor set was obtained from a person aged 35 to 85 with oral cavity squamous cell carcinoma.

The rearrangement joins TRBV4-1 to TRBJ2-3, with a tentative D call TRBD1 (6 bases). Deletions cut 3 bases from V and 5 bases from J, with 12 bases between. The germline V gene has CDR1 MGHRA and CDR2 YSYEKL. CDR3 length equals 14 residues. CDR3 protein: CASSHTGFGDTQYF. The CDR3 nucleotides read TGCGCCAGCAGCCACACAGGGTTTGGAGATACGCAGTATTTT.

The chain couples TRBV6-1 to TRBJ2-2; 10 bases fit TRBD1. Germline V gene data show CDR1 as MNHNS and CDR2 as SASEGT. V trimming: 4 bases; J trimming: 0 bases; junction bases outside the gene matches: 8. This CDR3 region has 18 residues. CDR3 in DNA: TGTGCCAGCAGTGCGCGGACAGGGGGTGTGACGAACACCGGGGAGCTGTTTTTT. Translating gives CASSARTGGVTNTGELFF.

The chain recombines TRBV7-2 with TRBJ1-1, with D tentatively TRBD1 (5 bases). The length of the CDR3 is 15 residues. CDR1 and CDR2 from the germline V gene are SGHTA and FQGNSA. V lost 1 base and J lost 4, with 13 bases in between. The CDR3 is CASSLEAGKGTEAFF. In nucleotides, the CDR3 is TGTGCCAGCAGCTTAGAGGCAGGGAAAGGCACTGAAGCTTTCTTT.

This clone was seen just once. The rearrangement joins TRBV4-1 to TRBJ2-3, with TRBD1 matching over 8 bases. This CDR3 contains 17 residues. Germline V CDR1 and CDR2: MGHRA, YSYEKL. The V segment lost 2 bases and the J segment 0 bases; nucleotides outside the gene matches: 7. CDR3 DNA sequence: TGCGCCAGCAGCCAAATGGCCGGGACAGGAAGCACAGATACGCAGTATTTT. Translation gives CASSQMAGTGSTDTQYF.

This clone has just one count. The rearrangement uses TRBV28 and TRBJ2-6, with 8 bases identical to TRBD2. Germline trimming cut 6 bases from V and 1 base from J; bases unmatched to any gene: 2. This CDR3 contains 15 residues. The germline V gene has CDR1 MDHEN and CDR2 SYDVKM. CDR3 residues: CASSAGGSGANVLTF. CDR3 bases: TGTGCCAGCAGCGCGGGGGGTTCTGGGGCCAACGTCCTGACTTTC.

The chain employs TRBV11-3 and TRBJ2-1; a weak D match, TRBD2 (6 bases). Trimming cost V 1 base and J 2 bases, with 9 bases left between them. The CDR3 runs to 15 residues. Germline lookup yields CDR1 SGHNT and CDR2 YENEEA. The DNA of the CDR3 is TGTGCCAGCAGCTTAGTGGGGGGAGCCTACAATGAGCAGTTCTTC. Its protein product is CASSLVGGAYNEQFF.

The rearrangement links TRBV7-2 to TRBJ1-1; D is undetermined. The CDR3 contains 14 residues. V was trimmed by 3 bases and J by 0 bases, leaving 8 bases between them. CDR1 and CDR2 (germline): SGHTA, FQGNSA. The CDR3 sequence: CASSFGSLNTEAFF. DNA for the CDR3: TGTGCCAGCAGCTTTGGGTCGTTGAACACTGAAGCTTTCTTT.

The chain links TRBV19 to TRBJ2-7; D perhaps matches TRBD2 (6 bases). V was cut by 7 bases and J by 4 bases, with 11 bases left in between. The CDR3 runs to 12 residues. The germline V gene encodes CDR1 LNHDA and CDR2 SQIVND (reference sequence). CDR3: CASMFGRYEQYF. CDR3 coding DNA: TGTGCCAGTATGTTTGGGAGGTACGAGCAGTACTTC.

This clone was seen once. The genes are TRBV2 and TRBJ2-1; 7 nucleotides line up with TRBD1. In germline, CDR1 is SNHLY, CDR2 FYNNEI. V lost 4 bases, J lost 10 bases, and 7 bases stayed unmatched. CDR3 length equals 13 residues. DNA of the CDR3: TGTGCCAGCAGTGTGGGGATGGACAGGGAGCAGTTCTTC. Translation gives CASSVGMDREQFF.

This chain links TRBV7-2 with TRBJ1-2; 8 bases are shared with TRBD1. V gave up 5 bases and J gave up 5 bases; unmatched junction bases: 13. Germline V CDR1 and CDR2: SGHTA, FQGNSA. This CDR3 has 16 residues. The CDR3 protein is CASSPSMDRALYGYTF. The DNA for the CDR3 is TGTGCCAGCAGCCCGAGTATGGACAGGGCGCTATATGGCTACACCTTC.

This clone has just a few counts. The CDR3 sequence: CASSEQGTRGSYEQYF. CDR3 DNA sequence: TGTGCCAGCAGTGAACAGGGGACTCGGGGAAGCTACGAGCAGTACTTC. The V gene is TRBV6-1, the J gene TRBJ2-7; possibly TRBD1 or TRBD2 for D (6 bases each). The CDR3 runs 16 residues. The germline gives CDR1 MNHNS, CDR2 SASEGT. The ends were cut back, 2 bases at V and 3 bases at J, with 17 bases in the middle.

In DNA, the CDR3 is TGTGCCAGCAGCCTCCCGAGGGGCGGTAACACCGGGGAGCTGTTTTTT. Its translation: CASSLPRGGNTGELFF. This sequence joins TRBV9 and TRBJ2-2; TRBD1 or TRBD2 may be the D gene (5 bases each). V dropped 4 bases and J dropped 2 bases, with 15 bases sitting between them. CDR3 length: 16 amino acids. Germline V CDR1 and CDR2: SGDLS, YYNGEE.

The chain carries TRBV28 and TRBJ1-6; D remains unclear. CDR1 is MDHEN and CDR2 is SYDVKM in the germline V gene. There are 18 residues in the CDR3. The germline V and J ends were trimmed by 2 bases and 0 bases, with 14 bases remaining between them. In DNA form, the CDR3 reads TGTGCCAGCAGTTTACCGACGGTCCGCAGCTCCTATAATTCACCCCTCCACTTT. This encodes CASSLPTVRSSYNSPLHF.

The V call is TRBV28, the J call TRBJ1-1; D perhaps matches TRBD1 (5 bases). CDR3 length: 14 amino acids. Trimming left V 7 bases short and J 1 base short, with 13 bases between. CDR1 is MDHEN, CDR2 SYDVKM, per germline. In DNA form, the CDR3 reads TGTGCCAGCATCCAGCAGGGCCCGAACACTGAAGCTTTCTTT. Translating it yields CASIQQGPNTEAFF.

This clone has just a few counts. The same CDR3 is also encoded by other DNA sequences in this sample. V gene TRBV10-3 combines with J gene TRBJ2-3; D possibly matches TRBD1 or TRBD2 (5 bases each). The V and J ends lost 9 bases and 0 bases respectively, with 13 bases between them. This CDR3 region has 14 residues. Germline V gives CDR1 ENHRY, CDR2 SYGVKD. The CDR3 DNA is TGTGCCATGAGGGGCCGTTCTAGCACAGATACGCAGTATTTT. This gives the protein CAMRGRSSTDTQYF.

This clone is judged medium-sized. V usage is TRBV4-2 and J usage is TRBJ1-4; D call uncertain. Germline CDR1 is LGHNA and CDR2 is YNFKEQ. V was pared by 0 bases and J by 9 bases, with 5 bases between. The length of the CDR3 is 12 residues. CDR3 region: CASSQEAKKLFF. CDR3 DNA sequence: TGTGCCAGCAGCCAAGAAGCGAAAAAACTGTTTTTT.

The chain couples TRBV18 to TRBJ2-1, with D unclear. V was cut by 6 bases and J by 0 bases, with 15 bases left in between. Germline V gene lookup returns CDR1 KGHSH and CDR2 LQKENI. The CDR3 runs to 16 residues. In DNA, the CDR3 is TGTGCCAGCTCCCCAGACCTCCTAAGCTCCTACAATGAGCAGTTCTTC. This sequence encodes CASSPDLLSSYNEQFF.

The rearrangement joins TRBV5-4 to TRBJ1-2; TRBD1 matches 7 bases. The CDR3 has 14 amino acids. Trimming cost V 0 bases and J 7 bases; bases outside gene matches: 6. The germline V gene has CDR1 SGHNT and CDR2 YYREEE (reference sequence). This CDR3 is CASSLEQGVLGYTF. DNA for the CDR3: TGTGCCAGCAGCTTGGAGCAGGGGGTGCTTGGCTACACCTTC.